This TCR beta chain was captured by sequencing in a study of blood T cell repertoires in COVID-19. Turning to the study itself: Italy, Spain and the United States were the sources of the convalescent and acute COVID-19 samples. PBMCs, B-cell-depleted T cells, or T cells provided the cDNA or gDNA that made up the material.

Patients in Seattle were enrolled during active infection, then followed longitudinally. Original data processing: Researchers report that nucleated cell counts were estimated from reference gene primer amplification. Sequencing used immunoSEQ multiplex PCR; TCRdb keeps in-frame clones, though not all of them. V, J and clone size are taken as reported in that table, and D and trimming were inferred from the DNA itself. The sample contains 300,000 to 400,000 clones, approximately 88% of which appear only once. The CDR3 extends over 17 amino acids. V lost 3 bases to trimming and J lost 5 bases; unmatched junction nucleotides: 12. Looked up from germline, CDR1 is KGHSH and CDR2 is LQKENI.

What was sequenced was peripheral blood. The receptor was derived from a man under 40 with COVID-19, enrolled during active disease. V is TRBV18 and J is TRBJ2-2, with TRBD1 matching over 7 bases. The CDR3 reads CASSPTKTGRGTGELFF. CDR3 DNA sequence: TGTGCCAGCTCACCGACAAAGACAGGGAGAGGGACCGGGGAGCTGTTTTTT. Full variable domain (remainder filled in from reference TRBV18 and TRBJ2-2): NAGVMQNPRHLVRRRGQEARLRCSPMKGHSHVYWYRQLPEEGLKFMVYLQKENIIDESGMPKERFSAEFPKEGPSILRIQQVVRGDSAAYFCASSPTKTGRGTGELFFGEGSRLTVL.